The 22 T cell receptor beta chains presented below share a single source sample, sequenced in a study of cytotoxic CD8 clonotypes in ibrutinib-treated CLL. Profiling relied on immunoSEQ multiplex PCR, and the TCRdb table lists in-frame clones only, not all of them. In the table there are 130,000 or so clones, 77% of which are singletons. The sequences come from PBMCs, collected after 12 months of ibrutinib treatment. The receptors were gathered from a human donor with chronic lymphocytic leukemia.

The chain links TRBV18 to TRBJ1-5; 7 bases align to TRBD1. J was trimmed by 2 bases and V by 4 bases; bases with no gene match: 2. CDR1 KGHSH and CDR2 LQKENI come from the germline V gene. The CDR3 spans 14 residues. CDR3 amino acids: CASSLGQGNQPQHF. The CDR3 DNA reads TGTGCCAGCTCACTTGGACAGGGCAATCAGCCCCAGCATTTT.

The J gene is TRBJ2-7, the V gene TRBV5-5; TRBD1 matches at 8 bases. Trimming at V came to 2 bases and at J to 3 bases, leaving 7 bases not matched to a gene. Germline V gene sequence: CDR1 SGHKS, CDR2 YYEKEE (reference sequence). CDR3 size: 15 residues. The CDR3 spells CASSFYDRGYYEQYF. CDR3 DNA sequence: TGTGCCAGCAGCTTTTACGACAGGGGATACTACGAGCAGTACTTC.

This clone was seen only once. This sequence joins TRBV6-5 and TRBJ1-1, with a tentative D call TRBD1 (5 bases). The V gene lost 2 bases and the J gene lost 0 bases, with 7 bases spanning the gap. The CDR3 has 14 residues. Germline V lookup: CDR1 MNHEY, CDR2 SVGAGI. The CDR3 DNA is TGTGCCAGCAGTTACAGGGGAATGAACACTGAAGCTTTCTTT. Its protein is CASSYRGMNTEAFF.

The chain uses TRBV5-1 and TRBJ2-3, with TRBD1 identical over 7 bases. The V segment lost 4 bases and the J segment 3 bases; nucleotides outside the gene matches: 5. This CDR3 has 14 amino acids. CDR1 and CDR2 (germline): SGHRS, YFSETQ. CDR3 nucleotides: TGCGCCAGCAGCACCGGGACAGTTACAGATACGCAGTATTTT. As protein: CASSTGTVTDTQYF.

The gene calls are TRBV6-5 and TRBJ2-3; TRBD2 matches 9 bases. V was pared by 6 bases and J by 3 bases, with 4 bases of the junction left unmatched. The CDR3 totals 14 residues. The V gene's germline CDR1 is MNHEY and CDR2 SVGAGI. The CDR3: CASRGAGGTDTQYF. As DNA, the CDR3 is TGTGCCAGCAGGGGAGCGGGAGGAACAGATACGCAGTATTTT.

The genes are TRBV5-6 and TRBJ2-7, with D perhaps TRBD1 or TRBD2 (6 bases each). CDR3 length equals 15 residues. CDR1 is SGHDT and CDR2 is YYEEEE in the germline V gene. The germline V and J ends were trimmed by 2 bases and 6 bases, with 18 bases remaining between them. CDR3 sequence: CASSLYGGADFEQYF. For the CDR3, the DNA is TGTGCCAGCAGCTTATACGGGGGCGCCGACTTCGAGCAGTACTTC.

V usage is TRBV27 and J usage is TRBJ1-1; no firm D call. The germline V gene has CDR1 MNHEY and CDR2 SMNVEV (reference sequence). The CDR3 has 13 amino acids. Trimming shortened V by 3 bases and J by 8 bases, and 13 bases separated the two germline ends. The DNA for the CDR3 is TGTGCCAGCAGTTTGACCCAAGCGAGAGAAGCTTTCTTT. Protein sequence: CASSLTQAREAFF.

This clone is a singleton in its sample. The V gene is TRBV13, the J gene TRBJ1-6; D not certain. Germline values: CDR1 PRHDT, CDR2 FYEKMQ (reference sequence). The CDR3 length is 15 residues. Trimming pared 2 bases from V and 9 bases from J, leaving 14 bases between. CDR3 sequence (DNA): TGTGCCAGCAGCTTACGAGACTCCGGGATTTCACCCCTCCACTTT. Translation gives CASSLRDSGISPLHF.

The V and J genes are TRBV7-9 and TRBJ1-6; a weak D match, TRBD1 (5 bases). CDR3 length: 14 residues. The germline gives CDR1 SEHNR, CDR2 FQNEAQ (reference sequence). V was clipped by 5 bases and J by 8 bases, with 13 bases between them. The DNA for the CDR3 is TGTGCCAGCAGCCCCTCTGGGGGAGATTCACCCCTCCACTTT. Protein product: CASSPSGGDSPLHF.

The gene calls are TRBV28 and TRBJ2-7, with 7 bases matching TRBD1. Trimming removed 5 bases from V and 2 bases from J; junction bases left unmatched: 6. Germline V gene sequence: CDR1 MDHEN, CDR2 SYDVKM. The CDR3 consists of 14 residues. The CDR3 sequence is CASSQGDSTYEQYF. CDR3 DNA: TGTGCCAGCAGTCAGGGGGACAGCACCTACGAGCAGTACTTC.

V is TRBV30 and J is TRBJ2-7; 9 positions match TRBD1. The ends lost 3 bases at V and 2 bases at J; junction bases unmatched: 5. The CDR3 length is 14 residues. Germline CDR1 is GTSNPN and CDR2 is SVGIG (reference sequence). Here the CDR3 DNA reads TGTGCCTGGAGGGGACAGGGCTTCCCCTACGAGCAGTACTTC. It is translated as CAWRGQGFPYEQYF.

This clone was seen a single time. The genes are TRBV2 and TRBJ2-1; D uncertain. From germline, CDR1 is SNHLY and CDR2 FYNNEI. The CDR3 has 13 residues. Trimming removed 0 bases at V and 5 bases at J, with 5 bases between. CDR3 coding DNA: TGTGCCAGCAGTGAAGCGAGCCACAATGAGCAGTTCTTC. Protein sequence: CASSEASHNEQFF.

The gene calls are TRBV19 and TRBJ2-7; 10 bases fit TRBD1. The CDR3 covers 15 residues. Germline V gene lookup returns CDR1 LNHDA and CDR2 SQIVND (reference sequence). The V and J ends lost 4 bases and 4 bases, in that order; junction bases with no gene match: 7. CDR3 amino acids: CASSKPGQGIYEQYF. The CDR3 bases are TGTGCCAGTAGTAAACCGGGACAGGGGATATACGAGCAGTACTTC.

The chain links TRBV5-3 to TRBJ2-3, with D maybe TRBD1 (6 bases). TRBV5-3 belongs to the ORF category, with a function that is uncertain. V was cut by 5 bases and J by 7 bases, with 11 bases left in between. The CDR3 is made up of 12 amino acids. The DNA of the CDR3 is TGTGCCAGAAGTACAAGGGGGAATACGCAGTATTTT. Translating it yields CARSTRGNTQYF.

This clone was detected a few times. The chain uses TRBV28 and TRBJ2-7, with 8 bases that match TRBD1. The germline CDR1 and CDR2 sequences are MDHEN and SYDVKM. V gave up 4 bases and J gave up 6 bases; unmatched junction bases: 8. The CDR3 consists of 14 residues. DNA of the CDR3: TGTGCCAGCAGTTCCCCCGGGACAGGCTTCGAGCAGTACTTC. This gives the protein CASSSPGTGFEQYF.

The table lists this clone with a few counts. DNA for the CDR3: TGTGCCAGCAGTTTACATGATTCGTACACCGGGGAGCTGTTTTTT. Its translation: CASSLHDSYTGELFF. The rearrangement uses TRBV27 and TRBJ2-2; no clear D. Germline V CDR1 and CDR2: MNHEY, SMNVEV (reference sequence). This CDR3 contains 15 residues. The V end lost 2 bases, the J end lost 3 bases, and 10 bases lay between the germline ends.

This sequence joins TRBV7-2 and TRBJ2-5; 8 nucleotides line up with TRBD2. This CDR3 is 19 amino acids long. V lost 1 base and J lost 1; bases outside the gene matches: 14. CDR1 is SGHTA and CDR2 is FQGNSA in the germline V gene. The CDR3 bases are TGTGCCAGCAGCTTAGTTAGATTGGGAGGGACTAGGGGCCAAGAGACCCAGTACTTC. Protein: CASSLVRLGGTRGQETQYF.

The rearrangement joins TRBV15 to TRBJ1-2, with D possibly matching TRBD1 (5 bases). The V gene's germline CDR1 is LNHNV and CDR2 YYDKDF (reference sequence). This CDR3 has 16 amino acids. Trimming removed 4 bases at V and 4 bases at J, with 19 bases between. The CDR3 DNA is TGTGCCACCAGCAAGGGTCCCGACGCACAGGTCTATGGCTACACCTTC. It specifies CATSKGPDAQVYGYTF. Variable domain in full (rest from reference TRBV15 and TRBJ1-2): DAMVIQNPRYQVTQFGKPVTLSCSQTLNHNVMYWYQQKSSQAPKLLFHYYDKDFNNEADTPDNFQSRRPNTSFCFLDIRSPGLGDTAMYLCATSKGPDAQVYGYTFGSGTRLTVV.

This clone has a single count. This chain uses TRBV6-5 with TRBJ1-2, with TRBD1 as a possible D gene (6 bases). The CDR3 length is 13 residues. V was clipped by 6 bases and J by 4 bases, with 12 bases between them. Germline assignment: CDR1 MNHEY and CDR2 SVGAGI. DNA of the CDR3: TGTGCCAGCAGCCCTAGACAGGCCTATGGCTACACCTTC. As protein: CASSPRQAYGYTF.

The V and J genes are TRBV14 and TRBJ2-1, with a tentative D call TRBD2 (5 bases). Trimming removed 0 bases at V and 9 bases at J, with 15 bases between. CDR3 length: 15 residues. CDR1 and CDR2 from the germline V gene are SGHDN and FVKESK. The CDR3, as DNA: TGTGCCAGCAGCCAAGACCAGGAGGAGTCTAGTGAGCAGTTCTTC. It yields the protein CASSQDQEESSEQFF.

The V call is TRBV7-2, the J call TRBJ1-5, with 7 positions matching TRBD1. Germline lookup yields CDR1 SGHTA and CDR2 FQGNSA. This CDR3 spans 16 amino acids. J was trimmed by 7 bases and V by 3 bases; bases with no gene match: 12. CDR3: CASSLVGTAFGQPQHF. CDR3 DNA: TGTGCCAGCAGCTTGGTCGGGACAGCCTTTGGCCAGCCCCAGCATTTT.

In DNA, the CDR3 is TGTGCCAGCAGTTACGGGGACAGGGACGGCTACACCTTC. This sequence encodes CASSYGDRDGYTF. The rearrangement uses TRBV6-5 and TRBJ1-2, with 9 bases fitting TRBD1. The CDR3 covers 13 residues. The V gene's germline CDR1 is MNHEY and CDR2 SVGAGI. Trimming removed 2 bases from V and 8 bases from J; junction bases left unmatched: 3.